These 3 T cell receptor beta chains originate from one sample sequenced in a study of OX40 agonist ivuxolimab in advanced cancers. Generated by immunoSEQ multiplex PCR, the TCRdb table keeps only in-frame clones and is missing some. Among approximately 94,000 clones, around 91% were seen once, and the ten largest hold 0.65% to 0.85%. The specimen was CD4+ or CD8+ T cells sorted from blood, collected in a trial of the OX40 agonist ivuxolimab. The receptor source for this set is an adult with an advanced solid tumor such as melanoma, head and neck, liver or kidney cancer.

The genes are TRBV6-5 and TRBJ2-7; D might be TRBD1 or TRBD2, each matching 5 bases. Germline V CDR1 and CDR2: MNHEY, SVGAGI. V gave up 10 bases and J gave up 0 bases, with 13 bases separating them. The CDR3 spans 13 residues. CDR3 nucleotide sequence: TGTGCCACCCGTGAGGGACCCTCCTACGAGCAGTACTTC. Its translation: CATREGPSYEQYF.

CDR3 sequence (DNA): TGTGCCACCAGCAGATCGCGGACAGGGCCCACCGGGGAGCTGTTTTTT. This encodes CATSRSRTGPTGELFF. The chain recombines TRBV15 with TRBJ2-2; 8 positions match TRBD1. The germline CDR1 and CDR2 sequences are LNHNV and YYDKDF (reference sequence). The ends lost 2 bases at V and 4 bases at J; junction bases unmatched: 6. The CDR3 sequence is 16 residues long.

CDR3 coding DNA: TGTGCCAGCAGCTTGGACACTGGTGTGACCCAGTACTTC. Translated: CASSLDTGVTQYF. V and J are TRBV7-2 and TRBJ2-5, with D perhaps TRBD1 (5 bases). V was trimmed by 3 bases and J by 7 bases, leaving 12 bases between them. From germline, CDR1 is SGHTA and CDR2 FQGNSA. The CDR3 is made up of 13 amino acids.